The 2 T cell receptor beta chains in this list originate from one sample, sequenced in a study of beta chain features in type 1 diabetes. Overall study findings and caveats: TCRB CDR3s were moderately but significantly shorter in Type 1 diabetes patients in all four CD4+ subsets.

The antigens for these receptors are not known. Sequenced material consisted of expressed TCRB transcripts (all of the isolated RNA was reverse transcribed). Produced via immunoSEQ multiplex PCR; TCRdb's table is partial and in-frame only. The sample records 500,000 to 800,000 clones, 9.5% to 15% being singletons. The sample was naive CD4+ T cells from blood. The receptors derive from a man aged 25-45 years with type 1 diabetes.

V usage is TRBV2 and J usage is TRBJ2-5; perhaps TRBD1 as D (5 bases). The V gene lost 5 bases and the J gene lost 2 bases, with 9 bases spanning the gap. The V gene's germline CDR1 is SNHLY and CDR2 FYNNEI. The CDR3 loop spans 13 amino acids. The CDR3 DNA sequence: TGTGCCAGCAGTTTATCAGGGCAAGAGACCCAGTACTTC. Translation: CASSLSGQETQYF.

The chain combines TRBV10-3 with TRBJ1-5; 7 bases match TRBD1. CDR1 ENHRY and CDR2 SYGVKD come from the germline V gene. This CDR3 is 15 amino acids long. Trimming cost V 5 bases and J 6 bases; bases outside gene matches: 10. The CDR3 sequence is CAISPDREGRQPQHF. The CDR3 nucleotides are TGTGCCATCAGTCCTGACAGGGAAGGGCGTCAGCCCCAGCATTTT.